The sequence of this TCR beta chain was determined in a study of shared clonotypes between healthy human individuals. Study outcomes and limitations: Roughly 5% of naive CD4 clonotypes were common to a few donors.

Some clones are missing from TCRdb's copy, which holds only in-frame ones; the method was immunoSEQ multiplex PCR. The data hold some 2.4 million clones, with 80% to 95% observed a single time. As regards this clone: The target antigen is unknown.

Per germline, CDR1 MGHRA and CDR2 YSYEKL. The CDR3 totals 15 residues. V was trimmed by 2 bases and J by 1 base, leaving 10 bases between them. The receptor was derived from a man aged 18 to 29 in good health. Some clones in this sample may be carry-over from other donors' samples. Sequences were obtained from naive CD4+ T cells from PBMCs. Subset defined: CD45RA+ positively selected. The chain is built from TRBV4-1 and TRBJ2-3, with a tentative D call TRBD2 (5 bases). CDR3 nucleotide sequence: TGCGCCAGCAGCCAACTCGGGATCCGCACAGATACGCAGTATTTT. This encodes CASSQLGIRTDTQYF.